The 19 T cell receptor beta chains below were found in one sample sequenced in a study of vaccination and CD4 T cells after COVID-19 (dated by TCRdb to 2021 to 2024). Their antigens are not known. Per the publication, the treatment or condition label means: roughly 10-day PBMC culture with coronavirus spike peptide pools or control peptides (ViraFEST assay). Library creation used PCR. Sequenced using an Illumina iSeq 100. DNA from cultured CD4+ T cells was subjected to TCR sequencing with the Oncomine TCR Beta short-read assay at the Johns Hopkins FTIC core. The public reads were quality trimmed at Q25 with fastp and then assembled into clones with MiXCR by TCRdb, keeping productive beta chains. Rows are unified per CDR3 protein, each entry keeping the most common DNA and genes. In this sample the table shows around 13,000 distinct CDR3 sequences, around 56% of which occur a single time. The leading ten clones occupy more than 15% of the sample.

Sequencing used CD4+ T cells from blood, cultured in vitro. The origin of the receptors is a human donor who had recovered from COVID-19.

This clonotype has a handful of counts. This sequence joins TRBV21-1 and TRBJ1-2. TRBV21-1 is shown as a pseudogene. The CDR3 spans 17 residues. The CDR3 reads CASSKVAGPLANYGYTF. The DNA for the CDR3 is TGTGCCAGCAGCAAAGTCGCGGGGCCCTTAGCTAACTATGGCTACACCTTC.

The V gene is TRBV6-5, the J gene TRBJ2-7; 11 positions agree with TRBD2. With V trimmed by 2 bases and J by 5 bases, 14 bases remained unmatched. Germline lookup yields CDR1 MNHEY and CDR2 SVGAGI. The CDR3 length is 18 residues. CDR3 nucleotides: TGTGCCAGCAGTTACGGGCTAGCGGGAGGTAGTCGGAGGAACGAGCAGTACTTC. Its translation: CASSYGLAGGSRRNEQYF.

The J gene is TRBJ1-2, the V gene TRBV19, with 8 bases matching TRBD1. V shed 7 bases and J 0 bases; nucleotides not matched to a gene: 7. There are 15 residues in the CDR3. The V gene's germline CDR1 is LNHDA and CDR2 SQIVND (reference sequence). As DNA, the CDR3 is TGTGCCAGTATGGGGGTGGACAGGGCTAACTATGGCTACACCTTC. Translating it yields CASMGVDRANYGYTF.

The CDR3: CASSFGGGTHEQYF. CDR3 DNA: TGTGCCAGCAGCTTTGGGGGCGGGACCCACGAGCAGTACTTC. The rearrangement links TRBV7-2 to TRBJ2-7; tentatively, D is TRBD1 or TRBD2 (6 bases each). Germline values: CDR1 SGHTA, CDR2 FQGNSA. The CDR3 contains 14 residues. Trimming removed 3 bases from V and 5 bases from J, with 14 bases in between.

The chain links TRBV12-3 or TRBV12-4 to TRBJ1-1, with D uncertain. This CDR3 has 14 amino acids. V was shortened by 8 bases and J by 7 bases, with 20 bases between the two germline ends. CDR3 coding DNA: TGTGCCAGCGGTCCGGCCCTCATCGGCAATGAAGCTTTCTTT. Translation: CASGPALIGNEAFF.

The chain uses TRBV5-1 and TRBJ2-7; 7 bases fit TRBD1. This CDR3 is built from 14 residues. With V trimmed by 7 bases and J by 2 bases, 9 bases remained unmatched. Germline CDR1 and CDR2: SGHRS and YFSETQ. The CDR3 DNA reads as TGCGCCAGCTCCGGACAGGTATCTACCTACGAGCAGTACTTC. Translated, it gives CASSGQVSTYEQYF.

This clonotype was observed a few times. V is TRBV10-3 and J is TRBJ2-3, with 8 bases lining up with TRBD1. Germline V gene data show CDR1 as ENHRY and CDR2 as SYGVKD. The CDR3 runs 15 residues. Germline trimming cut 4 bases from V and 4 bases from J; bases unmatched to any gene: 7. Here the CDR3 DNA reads TGTGCCATCAGTGCTGACAGGGGTAGCGCAGATACGCAGTATTTT. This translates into CAISADRGSADTQYF.

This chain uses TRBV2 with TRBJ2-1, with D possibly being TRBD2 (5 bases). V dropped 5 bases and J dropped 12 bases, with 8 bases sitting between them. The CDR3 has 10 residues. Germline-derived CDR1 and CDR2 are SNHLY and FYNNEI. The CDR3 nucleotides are TGTGCCAGCAGTAGCGGCCCGCAGTTCTTC. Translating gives CASSSGPQFF.

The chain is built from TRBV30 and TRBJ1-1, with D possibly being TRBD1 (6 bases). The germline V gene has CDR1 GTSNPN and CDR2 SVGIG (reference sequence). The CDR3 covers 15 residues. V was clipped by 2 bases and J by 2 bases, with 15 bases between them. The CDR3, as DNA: TGTGCCTGGAGTCTAGACAGGTCCTTAAACACTGAAGCTTTCTTT. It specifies CAWSLDRSLNTEAFF. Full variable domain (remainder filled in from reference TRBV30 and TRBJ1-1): SQTIHQWPATLVQPVGSPLSLECTVEGTSNPNLYWYRQAAGRGLQLLFYSVGIGQISSEVPQNLSASRPQDRQFILSSKKLLLSDSGFYLCAWSLDRSLNTEAFFGQGTRLTVV.

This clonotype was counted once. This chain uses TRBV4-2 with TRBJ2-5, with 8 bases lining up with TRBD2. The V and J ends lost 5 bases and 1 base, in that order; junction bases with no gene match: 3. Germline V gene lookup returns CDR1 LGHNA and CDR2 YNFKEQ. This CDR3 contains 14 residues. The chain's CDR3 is CASSEGLAQETQYF. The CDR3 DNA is TGTGCCAGCAGCGAAGGACTAGCCCAAGAGACCCAGTACTTC.

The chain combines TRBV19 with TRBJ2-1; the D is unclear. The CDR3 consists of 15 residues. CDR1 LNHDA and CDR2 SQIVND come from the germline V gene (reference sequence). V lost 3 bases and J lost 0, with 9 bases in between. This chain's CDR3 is CASSIVWSSYNEQFF. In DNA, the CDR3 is TGTGCCAGTAGTATTGTGTGGAGCTCCTACAATGAGCAGTTCTTC.

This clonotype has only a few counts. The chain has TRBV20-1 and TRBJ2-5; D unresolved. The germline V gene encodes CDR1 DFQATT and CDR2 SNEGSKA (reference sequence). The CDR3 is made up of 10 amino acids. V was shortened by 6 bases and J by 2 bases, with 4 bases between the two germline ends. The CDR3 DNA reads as TGCAGTGCGATTCAAGAGACCCAGTACTTC. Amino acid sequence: CSAIQETQYF.

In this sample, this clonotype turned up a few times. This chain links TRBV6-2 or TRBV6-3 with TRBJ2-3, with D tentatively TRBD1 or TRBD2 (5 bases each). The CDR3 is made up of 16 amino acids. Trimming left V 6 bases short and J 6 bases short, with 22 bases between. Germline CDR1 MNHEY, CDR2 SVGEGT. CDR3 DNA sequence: TGTGCCAGCAGCCGAGAACTGGGACGCGTGGGGGATACGCAGTATTTT. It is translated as CASSRELGRVGDTQYF.

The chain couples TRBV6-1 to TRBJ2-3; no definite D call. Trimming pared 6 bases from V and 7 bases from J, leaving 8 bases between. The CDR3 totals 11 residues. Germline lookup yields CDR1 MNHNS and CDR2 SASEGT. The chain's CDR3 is CASRTTYTQYF. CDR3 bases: TGTGCCAGCAGAACAACCTATACGCAGTATTTT.

CDR3 coding DNA: TGCGCCAGCAGCCAAGATCTGATGGCCTTCTATGGCTACACCTTC. Protein product: CASSQDLMAFYGYTF. The chain couples TRBV4-1 to TRBJ1-2; D is unclear. Germline V CDR1 and CDR2: MGHRA, YSYEKL. V gave up 0 bases and J gave up 4 bases, with 12 bases separating them. This CDR3 region has 15 residues.

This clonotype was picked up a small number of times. CDR3 in amino acids: CSANRQGAVYGYTF. CDR3 DNA: TGCAGTGCTAATAGGCAGGGGGCGGTCTATGGCTACACCTTC. The chain recombines TRBV20-1 with TRBJ1-2; 8 nucleotides align to TRBD1. V shed 4 bases, J shed 4 bases, and the junction held 8 bases outside the gene matches. The germline gives CDR1 DFQATT, CDR2 SNEGSKA (reference sequence). The CDR3 is 14 amino acids.

This CDR3 is CASSLAWAAGGSEQFF. CDR3 in DNA: TGTGCCAGCAGTTTAGCTTGGGCAGCGGGAGGGTCTGAGCAGTTCTTC. The gene calls are TRBV27 and TRBJ2-1, with 10 nucleotides matching TRBD2. V gave up 2 bases and J gave up 9 bases; unmatched junction bases: 10. From germline, CDR1 is MNHEY and CDR2 SMNVEV (reference sequence). The CDR3 runs to 16 residues.

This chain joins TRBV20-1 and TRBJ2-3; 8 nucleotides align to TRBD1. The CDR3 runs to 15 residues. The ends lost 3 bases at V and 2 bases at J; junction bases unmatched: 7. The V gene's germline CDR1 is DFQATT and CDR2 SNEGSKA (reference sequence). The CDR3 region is CSARGQASYTDTQYF. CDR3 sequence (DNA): TGCAGTGCTAGGGGACAGGCTAGTTACACAGATACGCAGTATTTT.

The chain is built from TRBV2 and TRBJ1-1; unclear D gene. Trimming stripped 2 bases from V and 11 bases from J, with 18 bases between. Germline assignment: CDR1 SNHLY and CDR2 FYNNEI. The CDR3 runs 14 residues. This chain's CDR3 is CASSEFGPAAGAFF. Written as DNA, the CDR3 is TGTGCCAGCAGTGAATTCGGACCGGCCGCTGGGGCTTTCTTT.